The TCR beta chain under discussion was sequenced for a study of CXCR3-negative and CXCR3-positive naive CD8 T cells. Study background: The dataset comprises about 135 million TRB reads in total, with about 1.5 +/- 0.3 million reads per library. General study findings and limits: The TRBV-TRBJ usage of naive CXCR3-negative and CXCR3-positive cells was similar, but that of memory cells differed. Comparison of naive cells showed more hydrophobic TRB CDR3s in CXCR3-positive than in CXCR3-negative naive cells.

Naive CD8+ T cells showed a CD45RO-CCR7+CD27+CD95- phenotype. Carrying UMI labels, the TRB cDNA libraries were prepared through 5' RACE. TCRdb re-analyzed the 5' RACE reads; it lists each CDR3 protein once, without DNA. The listing contains tens of thousands of distinct CDR3 sequences. Details on this clonotype: Its antigen is not known.

From germline, CDR1 is SGHVS and CDR2 FQNEAQ. CDR3 length equals 12 residues. Sequencing used naive CXCR3- CD8+ T cells from blood. The subset was: CD45RO-CCR7+CD27+CD95- naive CD8+ T cells lacking CXCR3 (TNR3-). This TCR came from a human donor in good health. Some clones in this sample may be carry-over from other donors' samples. The chain is built from TRBV7-8 and TRBJ1-2. CDR3 in amino acids: CASSSGRNGYTF. The entire variable domain, with the rest obtained from reference TRBV7-8 and TRBJ1-2, is as follows: GAGVSQSPRYKVAKRGQDVALRCDPISGHVSLFWYQQALGQGPEFLTYFQNEAQLDKSGLPSDRFFAERPEGSVSTLKIQRTQQEDSAVYLCASSSGRNGYTFGSGTRLTVV.